Presented here are 26 T cell receptor beta chains from one specimen sequenced in a study of CXCR3-negative and CXCR3-positive naive CD8 T cells. No cognate antigen is known for these TCRs. The authors prepared UMI-labeled TRB cDNA libraries by 5' RACE. TCRdb re-called the 5' RACE reads, yielding one record per CDR3 amino acid sequence without DNA. This table lists about 92,000 distinct CDR3 sequences. Study-level results: TRB CDR3 hydrophobicity was greater in CXCR3-positive naive cells than in CXCR3-negative naive cells.

The specimen sequenced was naive CXCR3+ CD8+ T cells from blood. Described subset: CD45RO-CCR7+CD27+CD95- naive CD8+ T cells expressing CXCR3 (TNR3+). These receptors were taken from a human donor in good health. Some clones in this sample may be carry-over from other donors' samples.

The CDR3 reads CASSSGTRAYNEQFF. The chain couples TRBV6-5 to TRBJ2-1; the D call from TCRdb, TRBD1, cannot be confirmed without DNA. Germline CDR1 and CDR2: MNHEY and SVGAGI. This CDR3 has 15 residues.

The chain recombines TRBV3-1 with TRBJ2-7; the D call of TRBD1 rests on TCRdb alone, since no DNA is present to check it. Germline lookup yields CDR1 LGHDT and CDR2 YNNKEL (reference sequence). CDR3 size: 15 residues. The CDR3 sequence is CASSQDVTVSYEQYF.

The CDR3 here is CSARPLVTYEQYF. The chain uses TRBV20-1 and TRBJ2-7. This CDR3 is built from 13 residues. Germline V CDR1 and CDR2: DFQATT, SNEGSKA (reference sequence).

The chain is built from TRBV29-1 and TRBJ2-7; TCRdb returns TRBD1, unconfirmable since there is no DNA. Germline V CDR1 and CDR2: SQVTM, ANQGSEA. The CDR3 runs to 13 residues. CDR3 residues: CSVEEGQAYEQYF.

The rearrangement links TRBV7-6 to TRBJ2-1; no DNA is available, so the TRBD2 call from TCRdb remains unchecked. The CDR3 is 16 residues long. Looked up from germline, CDR1 is SGHVS and CDR2 is FNYEAQ. CDR3 region: CASSFLPLAGDNEQFF.

V is TRBV29-1 and J is TRBJ2-7. The CDR3 is 12 residues long. The germline gives CDR1 SQVTM, CDR2 ANQGSEA. The CDR3 sequence is CSVVASAYEQYF.

The chain couples TRBV7-9 to TRBJ2-7; TCRdb's D call of TRBD2 is untestable without DNA. CDR3 length: 16 residues. Looked up from germline, CDR1 is SEHNR and CDR2 is FQNEAQ (reference sequence). The CDR3 here is CASSSPPSGYSYEQYF.

This chain connects TRBV5-1 to TRBJ1-1; the D call of TRBD1 rests on TCRdb alone, since no DNA is present to check it. Germline CDR1 is SGHRS and CDR2 is YFSETQ. This CDR3 contains 13 residues. CDR3 in amino acids: CASSLTGKAEAFF.

This rearrangement joins TRBV27 to TRBJ1-1; TCRdb proposes TRBD1, but this gene call is untestable without DNA. Germline lookup yields CDR1 MNHEY and CDR2 SMNVEV (reference sequence). The CDR3 is 15 residues long. CDR3 sequence: CASSWGGAMNTEAFF.

V and J are TRBV6-5 and TRBJ2-7; TCRdb's D call of TRBD1 is untestable without DNA. Germline-derived CDR1 and CDR2 are MNHEY and SVGAGI. The CDR3 is 14 amino acids. CDR3 region: CASSEHGQNYEQYF.

The chain links TRBV29-1 to TRBJ2-1; there is no DNA to check the TCRdb D call of TRBD2. The germline V gene has CDR1 SQVTM and CDR2 ANQGSEA. CDR3 size: 18 residues. This CDR3 is CSVEVLAGTTTLYNEQFF.

The rearrangement links TRBV6-5 to TRBJ2-3; TCRdb gives TRBD2 as the D gene, but with no DNA this cannot be confirmed. This CDR3 has 18 residues. Germline CDR1 MNHEY, CDR2 SVGAGI. CDR3 amino acids: CASSSPRLAGDLTDTQYF.

This chain connects TRBV28 to TRBJ1-1; with no DNA, the TCRdb D assignment of TRBD1 cannot be verified. Germline V gives CDR1 MDHEN, CDR2 SYDVKM. This CDR3 has 15 amino acids. The CDR3 loop reads CASSLQGTGNTEAFF.

The chain uses TRBV12-3 or TRBV12-4 and TRBJ2-5; TCRdb lists TRBD2, though no DNA is available to test this call. The CDR3 is 15 amino acids. This CDR3 reads CASSGLAGGEETQYF.

The chain uses TRBV19 and TRBJ2-2; the D gene TCRdb calls, TRBD1, cannot be checked with no DNA. Germline V gene lookup returns CDR1 LNHDA and CDR2 SQIVND (reference sequence). The CDR3 contains 17 residues. CDR3 in amino acids: CASSIEPLYGNAGELFF.

V usage is TRBV7-3 and J usage is TRBJ2-1; TCRdb's assignment of TRBD2 cannot be checked, as there is no DNA. The germline V gene has CDR1 SGHTA and CDR2 FQGTGA. The CDR3 spans 15 residues. CDR3 region: CASSLSSGRGNEQFF.

J is TRBJ1-1 and V is TRBV4-2. From germline, CDR1 is LGHNA and CDR2 YNFKEQ. CDR3 length equals 12 residues. The CDR3 is CASSQLNTEAFF.

The rearrangement uses TRBV21-1 and TRBJ1-5; TCRdb selects TRBD1, and the lack of DNA leaves this call unchecked. TRBV21-1 is a listed pseudogene. This CDR3 region has 14 residues. CDR3 in amino acids: CASSKDNRIRPQHF.

This chain links TRBV12-3 or TRBV12-4 with TRBJ2-1; TCRdb lists TRBD2, though no DNA is available to test this call. This CDR3 spans 16 amino acids. The CDR3 loop is CASMGAGTSGRGRILF.

The rearrangement uses TRBV5-1 and TRBJ2-1; with no DNA, the TCRdb D assignment of TRBD1 cannot be verified. This CDR3 is built from 15 residues. Germline lookup yields CDR1 SGHRS and CDR2 YFSETQ. The CDR3 is CASSLEWDRNNEQFF. Filled out from reference TRBV5-1 and TRBJ2-1, the complete variable domain reads KAGVTQTPRYLIKTRGQQVTLSCSPISGHRSVSWYQQTPGQGLQFLFEYFSETQRNKGNFPGRFSGRQFSNSRSEMNVSTLELGDSALYLCASSLEWDRNNEQFFGPGTRLTVL.

This chain uses TRBV27 with TRBJ2-1. The germline V gene has CDR1 MNHEY and CDR2 SMNVEV (reference sequence). The CDR3 loop spans 14 amino acids. CDR3 residues: CASSFSLSDNEQFF.

V gene TRBV13 combines with J gene TRBJ2-7; TCRdb names TRBD1, which stays unverified in the absence of DNA. The CDR3 loop spans 15 amino acids. Germline lookup yields CDR1 PRHDT and CDR2 FYEKMQ (reference sequence). CDR3 in amino acids: CASSFSGQGAGEQYF.

The V call is TRBV7-7, the J call TRBJ2-3; TCRdb outputs TRBD2, but without DNA this stays unchecked. CDR1 is SSHAT, CDR2 FNYEAQ, per germline (reference sequence). The CDR3 covers 17 residues. CDR3: CASSLVGRERPEDTQYF.

The chain uses TRBV4-1 and TRBJ2-7; TCRdb proposes TRBD1, but this gene call is untestable without DNA. CDR1 and CDR2 (germline): MGHRA, YSYEKL. The CDR3 consists of 14 residues. CDR3 sequence: CASSHRTGAYEQYF.

The chain uses TRBV15 and TRBJ2-7; TCRdb calls TRBD1, which cannot be checked without DNA. This CDR3 contains 14 residues. Germline V CDR1 and CDR2: LNHNV, YYDKDF (reference sequence). CDR3 residues: CATSREYTGDEQYF.

The chain employs TRBV20-1 and TRBJ1-2; there is no DNA to check the TCRdb D call of TRBD1. Germline CDR1 DFQATT, CDR2 SNEGSKA (reference sequence). This CDR3 contains 11 residues. The chain's CDR3 is CSSDRASGYTF.